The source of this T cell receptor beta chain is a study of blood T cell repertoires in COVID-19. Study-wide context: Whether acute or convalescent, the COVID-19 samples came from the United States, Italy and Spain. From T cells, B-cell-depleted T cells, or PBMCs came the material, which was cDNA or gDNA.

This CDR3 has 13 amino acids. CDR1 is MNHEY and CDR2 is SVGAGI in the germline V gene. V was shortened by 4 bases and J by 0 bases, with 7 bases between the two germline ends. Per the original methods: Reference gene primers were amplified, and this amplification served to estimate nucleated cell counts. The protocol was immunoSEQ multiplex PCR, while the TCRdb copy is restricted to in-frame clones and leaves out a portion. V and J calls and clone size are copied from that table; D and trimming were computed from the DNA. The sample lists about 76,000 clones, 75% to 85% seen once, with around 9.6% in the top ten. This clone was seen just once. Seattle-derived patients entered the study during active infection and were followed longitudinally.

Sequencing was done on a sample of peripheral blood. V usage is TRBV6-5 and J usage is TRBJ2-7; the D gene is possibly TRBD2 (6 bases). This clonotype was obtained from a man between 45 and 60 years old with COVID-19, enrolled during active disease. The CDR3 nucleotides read TGTGCCAGCAGTTCTAGCGCCTCCTACGAGCAGTACTTC. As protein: CASSSSASYEQYF.